These 13 T cell receptor beta chains share one sample of origin, sequenced in a study of technical replicates of blood from four donors. Using immunoSEQ multiplex PCR, the repertoire was profiled, and TCRdb retains in-frame clones only, with some absent. The profile shows more than 70,000 clones, roughly 93% of them singletons. The specimen was T cells isolated from PBMCs. The receptors shown here come from a human donor in good health.

This chain's CDR3 is CSGKQGFFNEQFF. DNA of the CDR3: TGCAGCGGTAAACAGGGGTTCTTTAATGAGCAGTTCTTC. V gene TRBV29-1 combines with J gene TRBJ2-1; TRBD1 matches 7 bases. The CDR3 covers 13 residues. Germline values: CDR1 SQVTM, CDR2 ANQGSEA. V gave up 7 bases and J gave up 7 bases; unmatched junction bases: 10.

The rearrangement links TRBV6-5 to TRBJ2-7; 11 bases map to TRBD2. With 2 bases clipped from V and 3 bases from J, the junction kept 6 bases outside the gene matches. CDR1 and CDR2 (germline): MNHEY, SVGAGI. CDR3 length: 16 residues. CDR3 sequence reads: CASSYPGLAGYYEQYF. The DNA for the CDR3 is TGTGCCAGCAGTTACCCCGGACTAGCGGGTTACTACGAGCAGTACTTC.

The genes are TRBV7-2 and TRBJ2-2; 8 nucleotides align to TRBD2. Germline trimming cut 5 bases from V and 2 bases from J; bases unmatched to any gene: 7. Germline V lookup: CDR1 SGHTA, CDR2 FQGNSA. The CDR3 contains 16 residues. The CDR3 DNA is TGTGCCAGCAGCCAAACTAGCGGTCGAAACACCGGGGAGCTGTTTTTT. This translates into CASSQTSGRNTGELFF.

The chain links TRBV15 to TRBJ2-2, with 7 bases matching TRBD1. CDR1 is LNHNV and CDR2 is YYDKDF in the germline V gene (reference sequence). The length of the CDR3 is 15 residues. Trimming at V came to 0 bases and at J to 5 bases, leaving 3 bases not matched to a gene. The CDR3, as DNA: TGTGCCACCAGCAGAGATCTCAGGGGGACCGGGGAGCTGTTTTTT. Its translation is CATSRDLRGTGELFF.

The rearrangement joins TRBV2 to TRBJ2-2; 9 bases align to TRBD1. V lost 4 bases and J lost 6; bases outside the gene matches: 9. The CDR3 consists of 16 residues. Germline CDR1 SNHLY, CDR2 FYNNEI. CDR3 DNA: TGTGCCAGCAGTGCCCTGGGACAGGGAGGCTCCGGGGAGCTGTTTTTT. Its translation is CASSALGQGGSGELFF.

The rearrangement joins TRBV7-3 to TRBJ2-5, with D unclear. Germline V gene data show CDR1 as SGHTA and CDR2 as FQGTGA. Deletions cut 5 bases from V and 7 bases from J, with 14 bases between. The CDR3 sequence is 13 residues long. CDR3 residues: CASSPLVSGTQYF. The CDR3 nucleotides are TGTGCCAGCAGCCCTCTGGTCAGTGGGACCCAGTACTTC.

The chain is built from TRBV7-9 and TRBJ2-7; possible D gene TRBD2, 7 bases. The CDR3 loop spans 14 amino acids. The V end was cut by 10 bases, the J end by 0 bases, with 16 bases between. Germline V gene lookup returns CDR1 SEHNR and CDR2 FQNEAQ (reference sequence). The CDR3 sequence: CATRGGAASYEQYF. CDR3 coding DNA: TGTGCCACCCGAGGGGGGGCGGCCTCCTACGAGCAGTACTTC.

The rearrangement links TRBV5-5 to TRBJ2-7; D is unclear. This CDR3 is 12 amino acids long. Germline V lookup: CDR1 SGHKS, CDR2 YYEKEE (reference sequence). V lost 2 bases to trimming and J lost 3 bases, with 6 bases between them. DNA for the CDR3: TGTGCCAGCAGCTTAGCTAGCTACGAGCAGTACTTC. It is translated as CASSLASYEQYF.

The chain employs TRBV9 and TRBJ2-1; 12 bases fit TRBD2. The trim removed 1 base at V and 12 bases at J, leaving 5 bases unmatched. Germline V gene data show CDR1 as SGDLS and CDR2 as YYNGEE. CDR3 length equals 14 residues. The CDR3 bases are TGTGCCAGCAGCGTACTAGCGGGAGGGCCCGGGCAGTTCTTC. This sequence encodes CASSVLAGGPGQFF.

The genes are TRBV4-2 and TRBJ2-7; tentative D call: TRBD2 (6 bases). Trimming stripped 5 bases from V and 4 bases from J, with 15 bases between. Looked up from germline, CDR1 is LGHNA and CDR2 is YNFKEQ. The CDR3 has 14 residues. The CDR3 reads CASSGPGLEYEQYF. The CDR3 DNA reads as TGTGCCAGCAGCGGACCGGGACTTGAGTACGAGCAGTACTTC.

In DNA, the CDR3 is TGCGCCAGCAGCCAAGAAGCCTCCACACGGGGGAGGCAGTATTTT. Its translation: CASSQEASTRGRQYF. The rearrangement links TRBV4-1 to TRBJ2-3, with D perhaps TRBD2 (6 bases). Trimming stripped 0 bases from V and 11 bases from J, with 18 bases between. The CDR3 length is 15 residues. Germline loops: CDR1 MGHRA, CDR2 YSYEKL.

This chain joins TRBV11-3 and TRBJ2-1; D perhaps matches TRBD2 (5 bases). Germline CDR1 is SGHNT and CDR2 is YENEEA. This CDR3 spans 15 amino acids. The V gene lost 5 bases and the J gene lost 7 bases, with 18 bases spanning the gap. The CDR3 here is CASSKLSDERNEQFF. Written as DNA, the CDR3 is TGTGCCAGCAGCAAACTATCGGACGAGCGGAATGAGCAGTTCTTC.

The gene calls are TRBV28 and TRBJ2-7; weak D call: TRBD1 (6 bases). V lost 6 bases and J lost 4, with 13 bases in between. The V gene's germline CDR1 is MDHEN and CDR2 SYDVKM. This CDR3 contains 13 residues. The DNA of the CDR3 is TGTGCCAGCAGCCCATCCACAGGGTACGAGCAGTACTTC. Translated, it gives CASSPSTGYEQYF.